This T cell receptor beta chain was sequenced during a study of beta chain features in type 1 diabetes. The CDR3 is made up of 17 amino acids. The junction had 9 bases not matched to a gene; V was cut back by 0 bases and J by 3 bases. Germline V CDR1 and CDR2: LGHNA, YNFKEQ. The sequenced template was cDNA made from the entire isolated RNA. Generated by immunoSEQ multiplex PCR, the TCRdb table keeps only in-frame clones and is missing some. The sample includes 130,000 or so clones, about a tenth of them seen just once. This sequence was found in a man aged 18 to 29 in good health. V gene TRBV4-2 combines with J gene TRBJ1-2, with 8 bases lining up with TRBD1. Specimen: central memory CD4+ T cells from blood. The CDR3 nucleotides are TGTGCCAGCAGCCAAGATTACGAGACGGGACAGGACTATGGCTACACCTTC. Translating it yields CASSQDYETGQDYGYTF.